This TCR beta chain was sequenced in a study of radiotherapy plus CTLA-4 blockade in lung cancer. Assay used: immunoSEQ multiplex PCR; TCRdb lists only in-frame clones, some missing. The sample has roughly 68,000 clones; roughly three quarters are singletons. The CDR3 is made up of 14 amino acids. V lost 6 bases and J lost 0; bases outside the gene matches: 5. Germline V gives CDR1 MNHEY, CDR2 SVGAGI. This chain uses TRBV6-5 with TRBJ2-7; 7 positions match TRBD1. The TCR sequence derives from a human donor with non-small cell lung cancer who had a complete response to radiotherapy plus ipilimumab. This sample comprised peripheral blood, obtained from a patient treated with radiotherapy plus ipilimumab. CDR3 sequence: CASRAGTDSYEQYV. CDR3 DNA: TGTGCCAGCAGAGCCGGGACAGACTCCTACGAGCAGTACGTC.